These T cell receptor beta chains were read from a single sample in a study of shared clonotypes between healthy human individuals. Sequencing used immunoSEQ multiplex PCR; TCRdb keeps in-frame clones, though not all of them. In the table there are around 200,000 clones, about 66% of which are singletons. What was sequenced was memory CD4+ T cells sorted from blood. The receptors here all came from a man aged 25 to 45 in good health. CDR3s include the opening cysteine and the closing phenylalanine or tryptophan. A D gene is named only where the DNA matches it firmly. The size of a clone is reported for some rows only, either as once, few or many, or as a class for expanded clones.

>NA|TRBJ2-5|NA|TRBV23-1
CASSPRRGQEIQYF
TGCGCCAGCAGTCCTCGCCGGGGCCAAGAGATCCAGTACTTC
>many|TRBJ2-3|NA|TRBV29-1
CSVLTGNTQYF
TGCAGCGTGCTCACTGGCAATACGCAGTATTTT
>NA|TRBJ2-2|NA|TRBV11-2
CASSLSGAAGELFF
TGTGCCAGCAGCTTATCAGGGGCGGCCGGGGAGCTGTTTTTT
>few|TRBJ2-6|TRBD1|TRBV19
CASSMGTGPSGANVLTF
TGTGCCAGTAGTATGGGGACAGGACCCTCTGGGGCCAACGTCCTGACTTTC
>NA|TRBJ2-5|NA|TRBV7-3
CASSLRLEETQYF
TGTGCCAGCAGCCTCAGACTAGAGGAGACCCAGTACTTC
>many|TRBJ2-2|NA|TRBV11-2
CASSLTDTGELFF
TGTGCCAGCAGCTTAACTGACACCGGGGAGCTGTTTTTT
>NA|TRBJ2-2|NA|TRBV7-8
CASSSRQGGIAGELFF
TGTGCCAGCAGCTCAAGACAGGGAGGGATTGCCGGGGAGCTGTTTTTT
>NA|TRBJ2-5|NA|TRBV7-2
CASSPRRGQRQETQYF
TGTGCCAGCAGCCCACGTCGAGGTCAGAGGCAAGAGACCCAGTACTTC
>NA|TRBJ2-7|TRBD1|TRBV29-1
CSVVAGGAGEQYF
TGCAGCGTGGTCGCAGGGGGCGCGGGGGAGCAGTACTTC
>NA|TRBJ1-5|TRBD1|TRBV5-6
CASSYRTGYANQPQHF
TGTGCCAGCAGCTACCGGACAGGGTATGCCAATCAGCCCCAGCATTTT
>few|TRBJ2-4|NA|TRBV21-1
CASSKEAGGLAKNIQYF
TGTGCCAGCAGCAAAGAGGCGGGAGGGCTAGCCAAAAACATTCAGTACTTC
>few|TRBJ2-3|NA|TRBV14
CASSQDDLLTQYF
TGTGCCAGCAGCCAAGATGACCTCCTTACGCAGTATTTT
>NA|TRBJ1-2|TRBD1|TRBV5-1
CASSSDGTAYGYTF
TGCGCCAGCAGCTCGGACGGGACAGCCTATGGCTACACCTTC
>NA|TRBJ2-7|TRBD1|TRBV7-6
CASSLGQASYEQYF
TGTGCCAGCAGCCTGGGACAGGCCTCCTACGAGCAGTACTTC
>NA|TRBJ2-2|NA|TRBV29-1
CSVEATWRNADTGELFF
TGCAGCGTTGAAGCCACGTGGAGGAACGCGGACACCGGGGAGCTGTTTTTT
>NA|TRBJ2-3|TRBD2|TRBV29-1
CSVALAGGPSTQYF
TGCAGCGTAGCGCTAGCGGGAGGGCCTAGTACGCAGTATTTT
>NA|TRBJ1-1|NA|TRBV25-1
CASSVTGQLNTEAFF
TGTGCCAGCAGTGTTACAGGACAGTTGAACACTGAAGCTTTCTTT
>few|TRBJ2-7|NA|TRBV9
CASSVAGDLYEQYF
TGTGCCAGCAGCGTAGCGGGAGACCTCTACGAGCAGTACTTC
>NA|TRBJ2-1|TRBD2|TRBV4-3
CASSPGPSGSAVYEQFF
TGCGCCAGCAGCCCAGGCCCTAGCGGGAGTGCTGTATATGAGCAGTTCTTC
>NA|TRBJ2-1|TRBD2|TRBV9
CASSGQSGLGINEQFF
TGTGCCAGCAGCGGGCAGTCGGGACTAGGCATCAATGAGCAGTTCTTC
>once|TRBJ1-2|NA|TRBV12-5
CASGLVQPLGYTF
TGTGCTAGTGGTTTGGTCCAGCCGCTAGGCTACACCTTC
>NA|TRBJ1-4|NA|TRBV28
CASSLGDTTNEKLFF
TGTGCCAGCAGTTTAGGCGACACAACTAATGAAAAACTGTTTTTT
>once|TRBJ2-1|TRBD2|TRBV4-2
CASRQRETHNEQFF
TGTGCCAGCAGACAGCGGGAGACGCACAATGAGCAGTTCTTC
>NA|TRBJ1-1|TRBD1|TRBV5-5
CASSSDRGRYTEAFF
TGTGCCAGCAGCTCGGACAGGGGGAGATACACTGAAGCTTTCTTT
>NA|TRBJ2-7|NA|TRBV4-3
CASSPVGAGTYEQYF
TGCGCCAGCAGCCCCGTAGGGGCGGGGACCTACGAGCAGTACTTC
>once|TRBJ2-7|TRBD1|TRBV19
CASSITGDLSYEQYF
TGTGCCAGTAGTATAACAGGGGACCTCTCCTACGAGCAGTACTTC
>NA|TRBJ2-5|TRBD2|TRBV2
CASSLTSGSGETQYF
TGTGCCAGCAGTCTGACTAGCGGGAGTGGGGAGACCCAGTACTTC
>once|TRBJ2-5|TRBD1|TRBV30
CAWSGQGLETQYF
TGTGCCTGGAGTGGACAGGGTCTTGAGACCCAGTACTTC
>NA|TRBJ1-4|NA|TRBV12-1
CGGDFATNEKLFF
TGTGGGGGGGACTTTGCAACTAATGAAAAACTGTTTTTT
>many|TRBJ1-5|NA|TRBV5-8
CASSGGGLQPQHF
TGTGCCAGCAGCGGAGGCGGGCTCCAGCCCCAGCATTTT
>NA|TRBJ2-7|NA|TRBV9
CASSVDTGLREQYF
TGTGCCAGCAGCGTAGATACAGGGCTGAGGGAGCAGTACTTC
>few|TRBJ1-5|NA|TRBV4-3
CASSQREYSSPQHF
TGCGCCAGCAGCCAAAGGGAATACAGCTCTCCCCAGCATTTT
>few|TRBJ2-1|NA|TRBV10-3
CAISGLSTSSYNEQFF
TGTGCCATCAGTGGTCTGTCAACGAGCTCCTACAATGAGCAGTTCTTC
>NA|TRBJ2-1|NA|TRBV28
CASSRYRRDQFF
TGTGCCAGCAGTCGTTATCGCAGGGACCAGTTCTTC
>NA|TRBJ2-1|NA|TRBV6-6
CASSVLAFGPFF
TGTGCCAGCAGCGTACTCGCTTTCGGTCCGTTCTTC
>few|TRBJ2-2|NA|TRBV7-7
CASSLGKGFTGELFF
TGTGCTAGCAGCTTAGGGAAAGGTTTCACCGGGGAGCTGTTTTTT
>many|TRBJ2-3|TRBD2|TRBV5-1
CASSLVSGTTGVKQYF
TGCGCCAGCAGCTTGGTTAGCGGGACTACGGGGGTGAAGCAGTATTTT